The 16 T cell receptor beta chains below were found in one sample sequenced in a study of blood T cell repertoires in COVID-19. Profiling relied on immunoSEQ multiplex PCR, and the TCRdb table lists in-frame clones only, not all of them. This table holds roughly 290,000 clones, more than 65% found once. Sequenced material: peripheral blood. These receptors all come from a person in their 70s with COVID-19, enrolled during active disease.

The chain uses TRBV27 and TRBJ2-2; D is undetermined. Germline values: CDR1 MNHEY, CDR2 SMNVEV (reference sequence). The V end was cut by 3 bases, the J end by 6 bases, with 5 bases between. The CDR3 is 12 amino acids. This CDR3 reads CASSFSAGELFF. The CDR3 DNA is TGTGCCAGCAGTTTTTCGGCCGGGGAGCTGTTTTTT.

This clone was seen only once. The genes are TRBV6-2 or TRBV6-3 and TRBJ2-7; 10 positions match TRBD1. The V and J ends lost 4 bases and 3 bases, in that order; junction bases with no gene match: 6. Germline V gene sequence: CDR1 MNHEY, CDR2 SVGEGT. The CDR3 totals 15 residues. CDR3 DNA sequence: TGTGCCAGCAGTTCCCCGGACAGGGGGGTCTACGAGCAGTACTTC. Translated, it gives CASSSPDRGVYEQYF.

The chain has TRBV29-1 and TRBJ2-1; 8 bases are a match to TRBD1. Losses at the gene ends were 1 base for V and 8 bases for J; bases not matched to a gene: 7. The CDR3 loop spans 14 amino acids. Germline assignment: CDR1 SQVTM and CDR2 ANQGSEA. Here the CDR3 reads CSVEGTGKVDEQFF. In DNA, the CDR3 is TGCAGCGTTGAAGGGACAGGGAAGGTGGATGAGCAGTTCTTC.

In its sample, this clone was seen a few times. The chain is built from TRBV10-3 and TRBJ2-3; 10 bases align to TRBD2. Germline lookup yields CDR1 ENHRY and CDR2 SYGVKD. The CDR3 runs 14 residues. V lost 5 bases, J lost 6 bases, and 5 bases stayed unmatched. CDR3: CAISKGLAEDTQYF. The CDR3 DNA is TGTGCCATCAGTAAAGGACTAGCGGAGGATACGCAGTATTTT.

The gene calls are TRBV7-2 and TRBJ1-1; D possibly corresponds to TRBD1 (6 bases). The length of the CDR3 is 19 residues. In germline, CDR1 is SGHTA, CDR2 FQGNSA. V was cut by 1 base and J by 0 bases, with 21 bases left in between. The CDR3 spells CASSLGIRGGRGVNTEAFF. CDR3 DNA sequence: TGTGCCAGCAGCTTAGGGATTCGGGGGGGCCGCGGGGTGAACACTGAAGCTTTCTTT.

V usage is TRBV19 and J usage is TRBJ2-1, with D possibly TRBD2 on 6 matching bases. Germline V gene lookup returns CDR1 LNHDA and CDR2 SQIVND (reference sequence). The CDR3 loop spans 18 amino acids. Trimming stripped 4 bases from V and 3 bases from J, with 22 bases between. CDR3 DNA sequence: TGTGCCAGTAGTAACAACGTCGGGGAGTGGGGGGTCTACAATGAGCAGTTCTTC. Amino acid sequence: CASSNNVGEWGVYNEQFF.

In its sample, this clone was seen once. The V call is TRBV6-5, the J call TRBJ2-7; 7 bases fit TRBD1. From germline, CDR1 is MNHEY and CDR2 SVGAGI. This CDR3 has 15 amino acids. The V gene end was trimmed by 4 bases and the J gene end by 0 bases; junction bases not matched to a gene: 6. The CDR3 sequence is CASSSHGDSSYEQYF. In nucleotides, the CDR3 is TGTGCCAGCAGTTCACATGGGGACAGCTCCTACGAGCAGTACTTC.

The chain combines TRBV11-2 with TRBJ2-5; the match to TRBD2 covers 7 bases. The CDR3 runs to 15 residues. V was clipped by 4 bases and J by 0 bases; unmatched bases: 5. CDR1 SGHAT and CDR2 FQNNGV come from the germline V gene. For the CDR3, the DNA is TGTGCCAGCAGCTCCCGGGGGGTGAACCAAGAGACCCAGTACTTC. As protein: CASSSRGVNQETQYF.

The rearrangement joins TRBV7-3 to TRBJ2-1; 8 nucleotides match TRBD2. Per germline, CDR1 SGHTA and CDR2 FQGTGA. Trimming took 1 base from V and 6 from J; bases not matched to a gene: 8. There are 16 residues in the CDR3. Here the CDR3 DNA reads TGTGCCAGCAGCTTAAACGGGGGGGCCTCTCTCAATGAGCAGTTCTTC. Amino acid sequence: CASSLNGGASLNEQFF.

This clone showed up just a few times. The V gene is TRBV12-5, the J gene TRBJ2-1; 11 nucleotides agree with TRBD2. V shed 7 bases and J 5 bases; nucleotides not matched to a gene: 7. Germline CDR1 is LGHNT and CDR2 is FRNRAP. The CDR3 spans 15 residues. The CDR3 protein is CASAQSSGGDNEQFF. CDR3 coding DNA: TGTGCTAGTGCCCAGAGTAGCGGGGGGGACAATGAGCAGTTCTTC.

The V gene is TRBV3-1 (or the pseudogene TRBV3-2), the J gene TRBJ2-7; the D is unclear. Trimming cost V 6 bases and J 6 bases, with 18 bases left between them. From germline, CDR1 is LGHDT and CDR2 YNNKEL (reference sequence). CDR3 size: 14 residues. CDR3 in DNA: TGTGCCAGCAGACACAATATAGTTTCGGGCGAGCAGTACTTC. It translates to CASRHNIVSGEQYF.

The CDR3 spells CAWSITGDEQYF. Written as DNA, the CDR3 is TGTGCCTGGAGTATCACAGGGGACGAGCAGTACTTC. The chain recombines TRBV30 with TRBJ2-7; 7 positions agree with TRBD1. With 2 bases clipped from V and 5 bases from J, the junction kept 3 bases outside the gene matches. The germline V gene has CDR1 GTSNPN and CDR2 SVGIG (reference sequence). This CDR3 is 12 amino acids long.

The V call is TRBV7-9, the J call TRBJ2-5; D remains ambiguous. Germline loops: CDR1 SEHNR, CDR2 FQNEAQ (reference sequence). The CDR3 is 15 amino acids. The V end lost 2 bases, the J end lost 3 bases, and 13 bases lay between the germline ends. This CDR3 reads CASSLRRGSKETQYF. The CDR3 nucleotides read TGTGCCAGCAGCTTACGGCGCGGATCAAAAGAGACCCAGTACTTC. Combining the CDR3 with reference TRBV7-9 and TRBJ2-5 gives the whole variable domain DTGVSQNPRHKITKRGQNVTFRCDPISEHNRLYWYRQTLGQGPEFLTYFQNEAQLEKSRLLSDRFSAERPKGSFSTLEIQRTEQGDSAMYLCASSLRRGSKETQYFGPGTRLLVL.

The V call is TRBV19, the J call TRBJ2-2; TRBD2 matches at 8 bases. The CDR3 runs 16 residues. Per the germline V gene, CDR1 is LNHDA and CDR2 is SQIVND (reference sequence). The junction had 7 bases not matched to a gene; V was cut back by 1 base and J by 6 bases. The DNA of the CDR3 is TGTGCCAGTAGTATAGGTCTGACTAGCGTCCCCGGGGAGCTGTTTTTT. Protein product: CASSIGLTSVPGELFF.

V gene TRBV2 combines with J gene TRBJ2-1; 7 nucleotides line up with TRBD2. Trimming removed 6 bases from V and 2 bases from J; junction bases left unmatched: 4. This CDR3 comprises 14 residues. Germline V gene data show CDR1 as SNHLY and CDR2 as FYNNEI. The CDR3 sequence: CASRVLAAYNEQFF. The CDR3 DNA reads TGTGCCAGCAGGGTCCTAGCGGCCTACAATGAGCAGTTCTTC.

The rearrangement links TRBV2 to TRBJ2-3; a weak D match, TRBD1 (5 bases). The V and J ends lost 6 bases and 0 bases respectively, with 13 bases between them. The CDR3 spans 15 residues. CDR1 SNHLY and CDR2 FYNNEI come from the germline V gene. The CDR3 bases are TGTGCCAGCAGAAAGACAGTCGCTAGCACAGATACGCAGTATTTT. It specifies CASRKTVASTDTQYF.